One sample yielded the 27 T cell receptor beta chains listed below, sequenced in a study of blood T cell repertoires in COVID-19. Data came from immunoSEQ multiplex PCR; TCRdb stores just in-frame clones and leaves some out. The sample gives 50,000 to 70,000 clones, about 78% of which show up once; about 20% is in the top ten. Sequencing used peripheral blood. Receptors originate from a man over 45 with active or convalescent COVID-19.

The rearrangement links TRBV19 to TRBJ1-1; TRBD1 is a possible D gene (5 bases). This CDR3 has 13 residues. The germline V gene has CDR1 LNHDA and CDR2 SQIVND (reference sequence). CDR3 region: CPPHGGVGVAAFF. The CDR3 coding sequence is TGTCCCCCCCATGGGGGGGTGGGGGTGGCAGCTTTCTTT.

V and J are TRBV30 and TRBJ2-2; D unresolved. Germline V gene sequence: CDR1 GTSNPN, CDR2 SVGIG (reference sequence). This CDR3 has 13 amino acids. With 4 bases removed from V and 1 base from J, the gap between germline ends came to 7 bases. CDR3 DNA sequence: TGTGCCTGGAAGTTAGAGAACACCGGGGAGCTGTTTTTT. It specifies CAWKLENTGELFF.

The chain uses TRBV5-4 and TRBJ1-2; D possibly corresponds to TRBD1 (6 bases). This CDR3 contains 13 residues. The germline V and J ends were trimmed by 2 bases and 4 bases, with 9 bases remaining between them. The germline gives CDR1 SGHNT, CDR2 YYREEE (reference sequence). In DNA form, the CDR3 reads TGTGCCAGCAGCTTCCAGGGGTCCTATGGCTACACCTTC. Protein sequence: CASSFQGSYGYTF.

This clone was seen more than once but under ten times. This chain joins TRBV6-5 and TRBJ2-1; 9 nucleotides agree with TRBD1. The CDR3 length is 14 residues. CDR1 and CDR2 from the germline V gene are MNHEY and SVGAGI. V shed 7 bases, J shed 7 bases, and the junction held 8 bases outside the gene matches. The CDR3 is CASTRDRAMNEQFF. In nucleotides, the CDR3 is TGTGCCAGCACCCGGGACAGGGCTATGAATGAGCAGTTCTTC.

The chain is built from TRBV6-6 and TRBJ2-3; 7 bases agree with TRBD2. The CDR3 runs 15 residues. Germline V gene lookup returns CDR1 MNHNY and CDR2 SVGAGI (reference sequence). V dropped 2 bases and J dropped 4; count of bases not matched to a gene: 6. The CDR3 DNA sequence: TGTGCCAGCAGTTACAGGGCGGGAGTGCCAGATACGCAGTATTTT. It is translated as CASSYRAGVPDTQYF.

The rearrangement joins TRBV10-3 to TRBJ1-6; perhaps TRBD1 as D (6 bases). The germline CDR1 and CDR2 sequences are ENHRY and SYGVKD. This CDR3 contains 17 residues. Trimming took off 3 bases at V and 0 bases at J, with 12 bases between the two ends. The CDR3 sequence: CAISDGQPSSYNSPLHF. DNA of the CDR3: TGTGCCATCAGTGATGGACAGCCAAGCTCCTATAATTCACCCCTCCACTTT.

The genes are TRBV6-1 and TRBJ2-7, with TRBD1 as a possible D gene (7 bases). This CDR3 comprises 16 residues. CDR1 and CDR2 (germline): MNHNS, SASEGT. Trimming cost V 1 base and J 0 bases, with 13 bases left between them. The CDR3 DNA sequence: TGTGCCAGCAGTGAAGAGTGGCAGGGGGGCTCCTACGAGCAGTACTTC. This sequence encodes CASSEEWQGGSYEQYF.

J is TRBJ2-2 and V is TRBV19; the D gene is possibly TRBD1 (6 bases). The germline gives CDR1 LNHDA, CDR2 SQIVND (reference sequence). The CDR3 is 16 residues long. The V and J ends lost 0 bases and 9 bases respectively, with 17 bases between them. The CDR3 protein is CASSIEGARFSRELFF. The CDR3 DNA is TGTGCCAGTAGTATAGAGGGGGCTCGATTCTCCCGGGAGCTGTTTTTT.

This clone appeared once. The genes are TRBV5-5 and TRBJ1-2; D might be TRBD1 (6 bases). This CDR3 is 13 amino acids long. V lost 3 bases, J lost 8 bases, and 14 bases lay in between. The germline gives CDR1 SGHKS, CDR2 YYEKEE (reference sequence). The chain's CDR3 is CASSSRGAGGYTF. Written as DNA, the CDR3 is TGTGCCAGCAGCTCGCGGGGGGCAGGAGGCTACACCTTC.

The chain has TRBV9 and TRBJ1-6; D is ambiguous. The V end lost 2 bases, the J end lost 3 bases, and 6 bases lay between the germline ends. Germline V gene sequence: CDR1 SGDLS, CDR2 YYNGEE. This CDR3 spans 14 amino acids. The chain's CDR3 is CASSVGSYNSPLHF. The DNA for the CDR3 is TGTGCCAGCAGCGTTGGGAGCTATAATTCACCCCTCCACTTT.

This clone was seen a few times. The J gene is TRBJ2-7, the V gene TRBV11-2, with 12 nucleotides matching TRBD2. Germline-derived CDR1 and CDR2 are SGHAT and FQNNGV. J was trimmed by 6 bases and V by 5 bases; bases with no gene match: 8. The CDR3 covers 15 residues. The CDR3 nucleotides read TGTGCCAGCAGCGTAAGACTAGCGGGGGAGGGCGAGCAGTACTTC. This translates into CASSVRLAGEGEQYF.

The gene calls are TRBV5-4 and TRBJ1-2; possible D gene TRBD1, 5 bases. The germline V gene has CDR1 SGHNT and CDR2 YYREEE (reference sequence). The CDR3 covers 14 residues. V lost 4 bases and J 3 bases, leaving 13 bases between the germline ends. DNA of the CDR3: TGTGCCAGCAGCAAATCCGACAGATACTATGGCTACACCTTC. Its protein product is CASSKSDRYYGYTF.

The V and J genes are TRBV6-1 and TRBJ2-1; TRBD2 matches at 8 bases. Looked up from germline, CDR1 is MNHNS and CDR2 is SASEGT. The CDR3 has 16 amino acids. J lost 4 bases, V lost 0 bases, and 5 bases had no gene match. The CDR3 DNA reads as TGTGCCAGCAGTGAAGCCCTAGCGGGTCTATACAATGAGCAGTTCTTC. This translates into CASSEALAGLYNEQFF.

This clone was observed a handful of times. The rearrangement links TRBV5-1 to TRBJ2-7, with D maybe TRBD1 (6 bases). CDR3 length: 15 amino acids. The germline CDR1 and CDR2 sequences are SGHRS and YFSETQ. V was shortened by 0 bases and J by 0 bases, with 10 bases between the two germline ends. The CDR3 here is CASSLAGTSSYEQYF. As DNA, the CDR3 is TGCGCCAGCAGCTTGGCTGGGACATCCTCCTACGAGCAGTACTTC.

The rearrangement uses TRBV2 and TRBJ2-5; D might be TRBD2 (5 bases). Germline V CDR1 and CDR2: SNHLY, FYNNEI. CDR3 length equals 15 residues. The V end was cut by 3 bases, the J end by 4 bases, with 15 bases between. CDR3 bases: TGTGCCAGCAGTGAGACGGGGATAAAGGGAGAGACCCAGTACTTC. It encodes CASSETGIKGETQYF.

This clone was seen just once. V and J are TRBV29-1 and TRBJ1-1; no clear D gene. The V end was cut by 6 bases, the J end by 1 base, with 12 bases between. The CDR3 is made up of 13 amino acids. Germline lookup yields CDR1 SQVTM and CDR2 ANQGSEA. In DNA form, the CDR3 reads TGCAGCGTCCTCCTATTTGGGAACACTGAAGCTTTCTTT. It encodes CSVLLFGNTEAFF.

The chain links TRBV5-4 to TRBJ2-3, with 9 bases that match TRBD2. The CDR3 extends over 16 amino acids. Germline values: CDR1 SGHNT, CDR2 YYREEE (reference sequence). V lost 4 bases and J lost 8; bases outside the gene matches: 14. CDR3 loop: CASSGGGGGGVGTQYF. CDR3 nucleotides: TGTGCCAGCAGCGGCGGCGGGGGGGGCGGAGTAGGTACGCAGTATTTT.

The chain employs TRBV18 and TRBJ2-3; weak D call: TRBD2 (6 bases). Germline CDR1 is KGHSH and CDR2 is LQKENI. Trimming stripped 3 bases from V and 0 bases from J, with 13 bases between. The length of the CDR3 is 16 residues. The CDR3 sequence is CASSPVGSGSTDTQYF. The CDR3 coding sequence is TGTGCCAGCTCACCGGTCGGTAGCGGCAGCACAGATACGCAGTATTTT.

The rearrangement links TRBV5-1 to TRBJ2-1; TRBD2 aligns across 11 bases. The CDR3 is 15 residues long. The trim removed 4 bases at V and 7 bases at J, leaving 7 bases unmatched. Germline loops: CDR1 SGHRS, CDR2 YFSETQ. In DNA, the CDR3 is TGCGCCAGCAGCGAGAGGACTAGCGGGTCAAATGAGCAGTTCTTC. Translation gives CASSERTSGSNEQFF.

Only one count was recorded for this clone. The rearrangement links TRBV19 to TRBJ1-1; weak D call: TRBD1 (6 bases). Trimming shortened V by 10 bases and J by 10 bases, and 22 bases separated the two germline ends. This CDR3 has 13 residues. Per the germline V gene, CDR1 is LNHDA and CDR2 is SQIVND (reference sequence). This CDR3 is CATQGGEGGAAFF. CDR3 nucleotides: TGTGCCACCCAAGGGGGGGAGGGGGGGGCAGCTTTCTTT.

V gene TRBV7-9 combines with J gene TRBJ1-6, with D unresolved. From germline, CDR1 is SEHNR and CDR2 FQNEAQ (reference sequence). V was pared by 2 bases and J by 5 bases, with 10 bases between. This CDR3 region has 15 residues. The chain's CDR3 is CASSLRSGNNSPLHF. CDR3 coding DNA: TGTGCCAGCAGCTTAAGATCAGGCAATAATTCACCCCTCCACTTT.

The rearrangement joins TRBV12-3 or TRBV12-4 to TRBJ1-6; 7 bases align to TRBD1. V lost 5 bases, J lost 7 bases, and 2 bases stayed unmatched. This CDR3 is 13 amino acids long. The DNA for the CDR3 is TGTGCCAGCAGTATGACAGGGAATTCACCCCTCCACTTT. This gives the protein CASSMTGNSPLHF.

This clone showed up just a few times. This chain links TRBV5-1 with TRBJ2-7; 8 bases fit TRBD2. The CDR3 is made up of 12 amino acids. The V gene end was trimmed by 4 bases and the J gene end by 3 bases; junction bases not matched to a gene: 0. Germline loops: CDR1 SGHRS, CDR2 YFSETQ. The CDR3 loop reads CASSRGGYEQYF. For the CDR3, the DNA is TGCGCCAGCAGCCGGGGGGGCTACGAGCAGTACTTC.

This clone showed up just once. J is TRBJ2-7 and V is TRBV6-5, with D unclear. Germline V gene sequence: CDR1 MNHEY, CDR2 SVGAGI. Trimming left V 6 bases short and J 4 bases short, with 4 bases between. The CDR3 spans 10 residues. CDR3 coding DNA: TGTGCCAGCAGAGAGTACGAGCAGTACTTC. Translation: CASREYEQYF.

This clone was observed a handful of times. The genes are TRBV27 and TRBJ1-3; D unresolved. Trimming stripped 5 bases from V and 0 bases from J, with 14 bases between. Germline CDR1 and CDR2: MNHEY and SMNVEV (reference sequence). The CDR3 consists of 16 residues. In DNA form, the CDR3 reads TGTGCCAGCAGTCCCCGTTCTCCGTACTCTGGAAACACCATATATTTT. The encoded protein is CASSPRSPYSGNTIYF.

Remarks on this clone: At the DNA level, this CDR3 is encoded by other sequences in the same sample as well. The rearrangement uses TRBV5-1 and TRBJ1-1; D remains unclear. The CDR3 is made up of 14 amino acids. With 0 bases removed from V and 8 bases from J, the gap between germline ends came to 14 bases. Germline loops: CDR1 SGHRS, CDR2 YFSETQ. CDR3 DNA sequence: TGCGCCAGCAGCTTGGGGGAGGGAATCAAAGAAGCTTTCTTT. The encoded protein is CASSLGEGIKEAFF.

This clone was seen once. V and J are TRBV5-6 and TRBJ2-1; D perhaps matches TRBD2 (6 bases). Germline CDR1 and CDR2: SGHDT and YYEEEE. The CDR3 totals 16 residues. V gave up 4 bases and J gave up 5 bases, with 19 bases separating them. The CDR3 sequence is CASSPLGAGTHNEQFF. The CDR3, as DNA: TGTGCCAGCAGCCCCCTCGGGGCGGGAACCCACAATGAGCAGTTCTTC.